This T cell receptor (beta chain) was sequenced in a study of blood T cell repertoires in COVID-19. In its sample, this clone was seen once. The germline CDR1 and CDR2 sequences are SEHNR and FQNEAQ (reference sequence). The germline V and J ends were trimmed by 5 bases and 0 bases, with 19 bases remaining between them. The CDR3 runs 17 residues. Sequenced by immunoSEQ multiplex PCR; TCRdb stores in-frame clones only, minus some. The sample holds some 96,000 clones, roughly 85% seen once. J is TRBJ1-2 and V is TRBV7-9; a possible D gene is TRBD1 (5 bases). The sequence derives from an older man with active or convalescent COVID-19. Sequencing input: peripheral blood. The CDR3 protein is CASSPAGQRISNYGYTF. The CDR3 nucleotides read TGTGCCAGCAGCCCAGCTGGACAACGCATTTCTAACTATGGCTACACCTTC.